These 20 T cell receptor beta chains were all obtained from the same sample, sequenced in a study of OX40 agonist ivuxolimab in advanced cancers. Sequencing was performed with immunoSEQ multiplex PCR; in TCRdb, only in-frame clones are kept and a portion is missing. The data show tens of thousands of clones, approximately 84% seen once. Material: CD4+ or CD8+ T cells sorted from blood, obtained in a trial of the OX40 agonist ivuxolimab. The receptors were gathered from an adult with an advanced solid tumor such as melanoma, head and neck, liver or kidney cancer.

This clone was detected a few times. J is TRBJ2-1 and V is TRBV7-2, with 11 bases fitting TRBD1. V dropped 5 bases and J dropped 5; count of bases not matched to a gene: 2. The CDR3 runs 14 residues. Germline V CDR1 and CDR2: SGHTA, FQGNSA. CDR3 DNA sequence: TGTGCCAGCAGCCGGACAGGGGGCGACAATGAGCAGTTCTTC. Its translation: CASSRTGGDNEQFF. The full variable domain, in which reference TRBV7-2 and TRBJ2-1 provide the parts outside the CDR3, is GAGVSQSPSNKVTEKGKDVELRCDPISGHTALYWYRQSLGQGLEFLIYFQGNSAPDKSGLPSDRFSAERTGGSVSTLTIQRTQQEDSAVYLCASSRTGGDNEQFFGPGTRLTVL.

This rearrangement joins TRBV12-5 to TRBJ2-5; 11 bases are a match to TRBD2. This CDR3 is built from 18 residues. The trim removed 1 base at V and 3 bases at J, leaving 10 bases unmatched. The V gene's germline CDR1 is LGHNT and CDR2 FRNRAP. CDR3 sequence reads: CASGLALELAGEEETQYF. The CDR3, as DNA: TGTGCTAGTGGTTTGGCCCTCGAACTAGCGGGGGAGGAAGAGACCCAGTACTTC.

The V gene is TRBV7-9, the J gene TRBJ1-2; perhaps TRBD1 as D (6 bases). The ends were cut back, 0 bases at V and 10 bases at J, with 18 bases in the middle. Germline lookup yields CDR1 SEHNR and CDR2 FQNEAQ (reference sequence). This CDR3 contains 15 residues. The CDR3 DNA is TGTGCCAGCAGCTTAGCAAAACAGGGTGCCATCGACTACACCTTC. Amino acids: CASSLAKQGAIDYTF.

In nucleotides, the CDR3 is TGTGCCAGCAGCCGGGACAGGGTTTCACGGGGCTACACCTTC. It specifies CASSRDRVSRGYTF. This chain links TRBV7-8 with TRBJ1-2, with TRBD1 identical over 9 bases. This CDR3 is built from 14 residues. Germline V gene lookup returns CDR1 SGHVS and CDR2 FQNEAQ. The J segment lost 8 bases and the V segment lost 5 bases, leaving 9 bases of the junction unmatched.

This clone has more than one count but fewer than ten. The V gene is TRBV19, the J gene TRBJ2-1, with D perhaps TRBD1 or TRBD2 (5 bases each). From germline, CDR1 is LNHDA and CDR2 SQIVND (reference sequence). This CDR3 has 15 amino acids. Trimming took 3 bases from V and 2 from J, leaving 11 bases between them. The CDR3 loop reads CASSMGRNTYNEQFF. The CDR3 DNA reads TGTGCCAGTAGTATGGGACGGAATACCTACAATGAGCAGTTCTTC. Based on the CDR3 plus reference TRBV19 and TRBJ2-1, the full variable domain is DGGITQSPKYLFRKEGQNVTLSCEQNLNHDAMYWYRQDPGQGLRLIYYSQIVNDFQKGDIAEGYSVSREKKESFPLTVTSAQKNPTAFYLCASSMGRNTYNEQFFGPGTRLTVL.

This chain links TRBV7-2 with TRBJ1-6, with unresolved D. The germline gives CDR1 SGHTA, CDR2 FQGNSA. The V end was cut by 5 bases, the J end by 10 bases, with 12 bases between. The CDR3 consists of 13 residues. The CDR3 here is CASSPQAGSPLHF. The CDR3 DNA follows: TGTGCCAGCAGCCCCCAAGCGGGGTCACCCCTCCACTTT.

V and J are TRBV7-2 and TRBJ2-3; TRBD2 agrees at 13 bases. V shed 5 bases and J 6 bases; nucleotides not matched to a gene: 8. The V gene's germline CDR1 is SGHTA and CDR2 FQGNSA. The length of the CDR3 is 16 residues. DNA for the CDR3: TGTGCCAGCAGCGAAACTAGCGGGGGGGCCTGGGATACGCAGTATTTT. Protein product: CASSETSGGAWDTQYF.

This chain connects TRBV5-1 to TRBJ1-1, with a possible D match to TRBD1 (6 bases). The germline V and J ends were trimmed by 1 base and 0 bases, with 10 bases remaining between them. Germline V gene sequence: CDR1 SGHRS, CDR2 YFSETQ. The CDR3 runs to 15 residues. The CDR3 reads CASSLSGQLNTEAFF. For the CDR3, the DNA is TGCGCCAGCAGCTTGTCTGGACAGCTGAACACTGAAGCTTTCTTT.

The V call is TRBV11-2, the J call TRBJ1-2, with 10 bases that match TRBD1. This CDR3 has 14 residues. From germline, CDR1 is SGHAT and CDR2 FQNNGV. J was trimmed by 8 bases and V by 6 bases; bases with no gene match: 9. Here the CDR3 DNA reads TGTGCCAGCAGGACCCCGGGACAGGGGTCGGGCTACACCTTC. It yields the protein CASRTPGQGSGYTF.

This chain uses TRBV30 with TRBJ1-1; weak D call: TRBD1 (5 bases). This CDR3 comprises 12 residues. The germline CDR1 and CDR2 sequences are GTSNPN and SVGIG (reference sequence). The V end was cut by 5 bases, the J end by 5 bases, with 12 bases between. CDR3 sequence reads: CAWGTRLTEAFF. The CDR3 nucleotides are TGTGCCTGGGGGACCCGATTAACTGAAGCTTTCTTT. The full variable domain, rest sourced from reference TRBV30 and TRBJ1-1, is SQTIHQWPATLVQPVGSPLSLECTVEGTSNPNLYWYRQAAGRGLQLLFYSVGIGQISSEVPQNLSASRPQDRQFILSSKKLLLSDSGFYLCAWGTRLTEAFFGQGTRLTVV.

This clone was detected only a few times. The chain links TRBV10-3 to TRBJ1-1; D is undetermined. Germline V gene lookup returns CDR1 ENHRY and CDR2 SYGVKD. The CDR3 runs 12 residues. Trimming left V 9 bases short and J 0 bases short, with 8 bases between. In DNA, the CDR3 is TGTGCCATAGGAGGGTTGAACACTGAAGCTTTCTTT. As protein: CAIGGLNTEAFF.

This chain connects TRBV6-5 to TRBJ1-1; maybe TRBD1 (6 bases). V lost 2 bases and J 3 bases, leaving 13 bases between the germline ends. The CDR3 totals 15 residues. CDR1 is MNHEY and CDR2 is SVGAGI in the germline V gene. The CDR3 sequence is CASSYGERGDTEAFF. CDR3 DNA: TGTGCCAGCAGTTACGGAGAGAGGGGGGACACTGAAGCTTTCTTT.

This rearrangement joins TRBV5-1 to TRBJ2-1; D is perhaps TRBD2 (7 bases). Trimming took off 7 bases at V and 3 bases at J, with 14 bases between the two ends. Per germline, CDR1 SGHRS and CDR2 YFSETQ. The CDR3 extends over 14 amino acids. Here the CDR3 reads CASGGGSNYNEQFF. DNA of the CDR3: TGCGCCAGCGGGGGCGGGAGTAACTACAATGAGCAGTTCTTC.

The chain combines TRBV1 with TRBJ1-3; the table's TRBD1 call for D was not verified on the DNA. TRBV1 is a recognized pseudogene. The length of the CDR3 is 17 residues. The CDR3 loop reads CTSSPRGRVYSGNTIYF. The CDR3 DNA sequence: TGCACCAGCAGCCCAAGGGGCAGGGTGTACTCTGGAAACACCATATATTTT.

This clone appeared a few times. The gene calls are TRBV2 and TRBJ1-2, with 7 bases identical to TRBD1. Germline V gene lookup returns CDR1 SNHLY and CDR2 FYNNEI. Losses at the gene ends were 3 bases for V and 4 bases for J; bases not matched to a gene: 8. The CDR3 is 15 residues long. The CDR3 bases are TGTGCCAGCAGTGATACCGGACAGGTCCTCTATGGCTACACCTTC. It codes for CASSDTGQVLYGYTF.

The chain couples TRBV5-1 to TRBJ2-5, with 11 bases identical to TRBD2. V shed 2 bases, J shed 5 bases, and the junction held 5 bases outside the gene matches. The CDR3 is made up of 15 amino acids. The germline CDR1 and CDR2 sequences are SGHRS and YFSETQ. In nucleotides, the CDR3 is TGCGCCAGCAGCTTTCTAGCGGGGGGTTCGGAGACCCAGTACTTC. Amino acids: CASSFLAGGSETQYF.

The V call is TRBV7-9, the J call TRBJ1-4; maybe TRBD1 (6 bases). Trimming took off 3 bases at V and 8 bases at J, with 10 bases between the two ends. The CDR3 consists of 13 residues. Germline V gene lookup returns CDR1 SEHNR and CDR2 FQNEAQ (reference sequence). In DNA form, the CDR3 reads TGTGCCAGCAGCTTTCGGACAGAGGAAAAACTGTTTTTT. This translates into CASSFRTEEKLFF. The full variable domain, its missing parts supplied by reference TRBV7-9 and TRBJ1-4, is DTGVSQNPRHKITKRGQNVTFRCDPISEHNRLYWYRQTLGQGPEFLTYFQNEAQLEKSRLLSDRFSAERPKGSFSTLEIQRTEQGDSAMYLCASSFRTEEKLFFGSGTQLSVL.

This chain connects TRBV5-8 to TRBJ1-2; tentative D call: TRBD1 (5 bases). The CDR3 contains 14 residues. The V and J ends lost 4 bases and 4 bases respectively, with 14 bases between them. Germline lookup yields CDR1 SGHTS and CDR2 YDEGEE. Here the CDR3 DNA reads TGTGCCAGCAGCGACCAGACAGAACGCTATGGCTACACCTTC. Residues: CASSDQTERYGYTF. Full variable domain (rest looked up from reference TRBV5-8 and TRBJ1-2): EAGVTQSPTHLIKTRGQQATLRCSPISGHTSVYWYQQALGLGLQFLLWYDEGEERNRGNFPPRFSGRQFPNYSSELNVNALELEDSALYLCASSDQTERYGYTFGSGTRLTVV.

This chain links TRBV19 with TRBJ1-2, with D hard to call. The CDR3 runs to 16 residues. Trimming took 1 base from V and 5 from J, leaving 17 bases between them. Germline CDR1 reads LNHDA; CDR2 reads SQIVND (reference sequence). This chain's CDR3 is CASSIGPPDAGYGYTF. The DNA of the CDR3 is TGTGCCAGTAGTATAGGCCCTCCGGACGCAGGATATGGCTACACCTTC.

This chain joins TRBV2 and TRBJ2-2; TRBD1 or TRBD2 may be the D gene (5 bases each). The germline V gene has CDR1 SNHLY and CDR2 FYNNEI. V dropped 6 bases and J dropped 3 bases, with 8 bases sitting between them. This CDR3 is built from 13 residues. The CDR3, as DNA: TGTGCCAGCAGGGGGGATGACACCGGGGAGCTGTTTTTT. Protein sequence: CASRGDDTGELFF.